These 21 T cell receptor beta chains were sequenced from one sample in a study of blood T cells in healthy people across ages (dated by TCRdb to between 2014 and 2016). Library preparation employed 5' RACE. Sequencing relied on an Illumina HiSeq 2500. The second PCR ran for roughly 7 to 12 cycles and used a J-beta primer mix along with a sample-barcoded 5' primer. Clones were called with MiXCR by TCRdb after fastp trimmed the public reads at Q25, and only in-frame beta chains were retained. Each record represents a unique CDR3 protein, reported with the most common genes and DNA among its rows. The sample records approximately 900,000 distinct CDR3 sequences, about 48% of which are singletons. The leading ten clones occupy around 15% of the sample. Sample: blood. The receptors come from a man aged 25 to 40 in good health.

The gene calls are TRBV12-3 or TRBV12-4 and TRBJ2-3; 9 nucleotides line up with TRBD2. Germline trimming cut 5 bases from V and 2 bases from J; bases unmatched to any gene: 14. The CDR3 sequence is 18 residues long. The CDR3 sequence: CASSIYANSGGYTDTQYF. The CDR3 DNA sequence: TGTGCCAGCAGTATCTATGCGAATAGCGGGGGCTACACAGATACGCAGTATTTT.

This clonotype was seen a handful of times. This sequence joins TRBV11-2 and TRBJ2-5; D might be TRBD1 (6 bases). Trimming took off 0 bases at V and 3 bases at J, with 8 bases between the two ends. Germline V gene lookup returns CDR1 SGHAT and CDR2 FQNNGV. The CDR3 totals 14 residues. The CDR3 sequence: CASSLDAGEETQYF. In nucleotides, the CDR3 is TGTGCCAGCAGCTTAGATGCAGGGGAAGAGACCCAGTACTTC.

This clonotype has more than one count but fewer than ten. CDR3 region: CASSQGTGPYGQYF. CDR3 DNA sequence: TGCGCCAGCAGCCAAGGGACAGGACCATACGGGCAGTACTTC. The rearrangement uses TRBV4-1 and TRBJ2-5; 7 bases are shared with TRBD1. The CDR3 spans 14 residues. Germline assignment: CDR1 MGHRA and CDR2 YSYEKL. V lost 1 base and J lost 11; bases outside the gene matches: 10.

The chain uses TRBV28 and TRBJ2-7, with D uncertain. Germline CDR1 is MDHEN and CDR2 is SYDVKM. This CDR3 has 13 amino acids. V gave up 5 bases and J gave up 3 bases, with 11 bases separating them. The CDR3 is CASSLPRVYEQYF. Written as DNA, the CDR3 is TGTGCCAGCAGTCTCCCCCGGGTCTACGAGCAGTACTTC. Supplemented by reference TRBV28 and TRBJ2-7, the full variable domain reads DVKVTQSSRYLVKRTGEKVFLECVQDMDHENMFWYRQDPGLGLRLIYFSYDVKMKEKGDIPEGYSVSREKKERFSLILESASTNQTSMYLCASSLPRVYEQYFGPGTRLTVT.

Worth noting for this clonotype: A read error may account for a junction end that differs from germline. V and J are TRBV5-1 and TRBJ2-3, with a tentative D call TRBD2 (7 bases). This CDR3 has 15 residues. Germline V gives CDR1 SGHRS, CDR2 YFSETQ. CDR3 nucleotides: TGCGCCAGCAGCCCGGATGGCGGGGGCACAGATACACAGTATTTT. Its translation is CASSPDGGGTDTQYF.

As for this clonotype: Compared with germline, one end of the junction differs, possibly owing to a read error. This chain connects TRBV7-2 to TRBJ2-3; 7 positions agree with TRBD1. This CDR3 has 15 residues. The germline CDR1 and CDR2 sequences are SGHTA and FQGNSA. The CDR3 sequence is CAGSPGTASTDTQYF. For the CDR3, the DNA is TGTGCCGGCAGCCCCGGGACAGCTAGCACAGATACGCAGTATTTT.

The V call is TRBV25-1, the J call TRBJ2-3; 8 bases are shared with TRBD1. The CDR3 is 17 residues long. CDR1 is MGHDK and CDR2 is SYGVNS in the germline V gene. With 6 bases clipped from V and 1 base from J, the junction kept 12 bases outside the gene matches. The CDR3 reads CASSARDRRAGTDTQYF. The CDR3 DNA follows: TGTGCCAGCAGCGCCCGGGACAGGAGGGCTGGCACAGATACGCAGTATTTT.

Ten or more counts support this clonotype. This chain uses TRBV29-1 with TRBJ1-5, with a tentative D call TRBD1 (5 bases). Germline values: CDR1 SQVTM, CDR2 ANQGSEA. Trimming left V 6 bases short and J 2 bases short, with 11 bases between. The CDR3 totals 13 residues. The chain's CDR3 is CSVGVDGNQPQHF. The CDR3 DNA reads TGCAGCGTAGGGGTAGACGGCAATCAGCCCCAGCATTTT.

V usage is TRBV11-2 and J usage is TRBJ1-2; 9 bases match TRBD1. The CDR3 loop spans 14 amino acids. J was trimmed by 8 bases and V by 5 bases; bases with no gene match: 9. CDR1 is SGHAT, CDR2 FQNNGV, per germline. DNA of the CDR3: TGTGCCAGCAGCAGGGGGACAGGGTTCCGGGGCTACACCTTC. Protein sequence: CASSRGTGFRGYTF.

V and J are TRBV4-3 and TRBJ2-7; D is perhaps TRBD2 (6 bases). CDR1 LGHNA and CDR2 YSLEER come from the germline V gene. The CDR3 consists of 15 residues. V lost 3 bases and J 7 bases, leaving 19 bases between the germline ends. Here the CDR3 reads CASSQRGGTYNEQYF. CDR3 bases: TGCGCCAGCAGCCAGCGTGGGGGGACCTACAATGAGCAGTACTTC.

The chain carries TRBV10-3 and TRBJ2-1; no clear D. Trimming took off 8 bases at V and 5 bases at J, with 10 bases between the two ends. Germline CDR1 ENHRY, CDR2 SYGVKD. CDR3 length equals 12 residues. CDR3 nucleotides: TGTGCCATCTCGAGAGACAACAATGAGCAGTTCTTC. This translates into CAISRDNNEQFF.

This chain links TRBV12-3 or TRBV12-4 with TRBJ2-7; D may be TRBD2 (7 bases). The CDR3 contains 13 residues. V lost 6 bases, J lost 7 bases, and 16 bases lay in between. The CDR3 sequence is CASRAGASNEQYF. The CDR3, as DNA: TGTGCCAGCAGGGCGGGGGCAAGCAATGAGCAGTACTTC.

This clonotype came up a few times. The gene calls are TRBV20-1 and TRBJ2-5; D remains unclear. CDR1 and CDR2 (germline): DFQATT, SNEGSKA (reference sequence). V lost 0 bases and J lost 5, with 10 bases in between. There are 13 residues in the CDR3. The CDR3 DNA sequence: TGCAGTGCTAGAGACACGGCCGAGGAGACCCAGTACTTC. Its protein is CSARDTAEETQYF.

The V gene is TRBV27, the J gene TRBJ2-6; D not certain. V was clipped by 7 bases and J by 1 base, with 14 bases between them. The CDR3 is 16 residues long. Germline V gene lookup returns CDR1 MNHEY and CDR2 SMNVEV (reference sequence). CDR3 bases: TGTGCCAGCAATCGGGCAGGCAGATCTGGGGCCAACGTCCTGACTTTC. This translates into CASNRAGRSGANVLTF.

This chain uses TRBV5-6 with TRBJ2-4, with D tentatively TRBD1 or TRBD2 (5 bases each). The CDR3 runs 13 residues. Per germline, CDR1 SGHDT and CDR2 YYEEEE. V dropped 2 bases and J dropped 13 bases, with 16 bases sitting between them. CDR3 residues: CASSLNSGTEQYF. The CDR3 region has the DNA TGTGCCAGCAGCTTAAATTCAGGGACGGAGCAGTACTTC.

A remark on this clonotype: Relative to the germline gene, one junction end is altered; a read error may explain this. The chain is built from TRBV5-6 and TRBJ1-1; D might be TRBD1 (6 bases). The CDR3 sequence is 14 residues long. Germline loops: CDR1 SGHDT, CDR2 YYEEEE. The CDR3, as DNA: TGTGCCAGTAGCTTGACGGGGGCGGACACTGAAGCTTTCTTT. It encodes CASSLTGADTEAFF.

V and J are TRBV4-1 and TRBJ2-3, with 9 nucleotides matching TRBD2. CDR3 length equals 18 residues. The germline CDR1 and CDR2 sequences are MGHRA and YSYEKL. V trimming: 3 bases; J trimming: 2 bases; junction bases outside the gene matches: 12. The CDR3 here is CASSHNNYLAGYTDTQYF. In nucleotides, the CDR3 is TGCGCCAGCAGCCACAACAACTATCTAGCGGGGTACACAGATACGCAGTATTTT.

The chain links TRBV6-1 to TRBJ1-6; D is unclear. The V end lost 1 base, the J end lost 10 bases, and 8 bases lay between the germline ends. CDR3 size: 13 residues. Germline V gene sequence: CDR1 MNHNS, CDR2 SASEGT. In DNA form, the CDR3 reads TGTGCCAGCAGTGAAGTGAACGGGTCACCCCTCCACTTT. Protein sequence: CASSEVNGSPLHF.

This chain joins TRBV6-2 or TRBV6-3 and TRBJ2-1; D gene uncertain. Germline CDR1 reads MNHEY; CDR2 reads SVGEGT. This CDR3 has 13 amino acids. The V end was cut by 5 bases, the J end by 11 bases, with 16 bases between. CDR3 sequence reads: CASSDNPGGKQFF. As DNA, the CDR3 is TGTGCCAGCAGTGATAACCCGGGCGGAAAGCAGTTCTTC.

The rearrangement uses TRBV7-2 and TRBJ2-7; TRBD1 agrees at 7 bases. V was pared by 7 bases and J by 0 bases, with 3 bases of the junction left unmatched. The length of the CDR3 is 13 residues. The germline CDR1 and CDR2 sequences are SGHTA and FQGNSA. The CDR3 DNA sequence: TGTGCCAGCAACTGGGACAGCTCCTACGAGCAGTACTTC. It encodes CASNWDSSYEQYF. The complete variable domain, with remaining parts taken from reference TRBV7-2 and TRBJ2-7, reads GAGVSQSPSNKVTEKGKDVELRCDPISGHTALYWYRQSLGQGLEFLIYFQGNSAPDKSGLPSDRFSAERTGGSVSTLTIQRTQQEDSAVYLCASNWDSSYEQYFGPGTRLTVT.

V usage is TRBV4-2 and J usage is TRBJ2-5, with 7 bases matching TRBD2. The end of the DNA fits TRBJ2-7 better, so the J call may be wrong. Germline V gene lookup returns CDR1 LGHNA and CDR2 YNFKEQ. The CDR3 length is 14 residues. CDR3 sequence: CASNPGGGRYEQYF. For the CDR3, the DNA is TGTGCCAGCAACCCGGGGGGAGGAAGGTACGAGCAGTACTTC.